The present T cell receptor beta chain was sequenced within a study of T cell responses to AZD1222 COVID-19 vaccine. Study at large: Both about-4-week and about-12-week second-dose recipients were combined. Study-level points and caveats: Clonal diversity was possibly underestimated, and the donors were mostly white British, with more females. AZD1222 recipients seropositive at baseline numbered only six. Spike-specific TCR depth and breadth grew after two AZD1222 doses.

Germline CDR1 reads MRHNA; CDR2 reads SNTAGT. V lost 0 bases and J lost 1, with 6 bases in between. The CDR3 contains 14 residues. Assay used: immunoSEQ multiplex PCR; TCRdb lists only in-frame clones, some missing. The data contain about 100,000 clones, about 90% of them seen just once; the ten biggest clones take up 1.5% to 2%. In this sample, this clone turned up once. The target antigen is unknown. This TCR was recovered from an adult in good health. This specimen consisted of peripheral blood, obtained on day 0 of AZD1222 vaccination. The genes are TRBV6-4 and TRBJ2-5, with D possibly matching TRBD1 (6 bases). The CDR3 loop reads CASSDSDSQETQYF. The CDR3 nucleotides are TGTGCCAGCAGTGACTCGGACAGCCAAGAGACCCAGTACTTC.